The subject of this entry is one TCR beta chain. This entry comes from a study of T cells after yellow fever vaccination. TCRdb reanalysed the 5' RACE reads using MiXCR and keeps one entry per CDR3 protein. The sample consists of some 400,000 distinct CDR3 sequences, about 19% of them appearing once. The CDR3 is 14 amino acids. Per germline, CDR1 SQVTM and CDR2 ANQGSEA. V was clipped by 4 bases and J by 2 bases; unmatched bases: 4. The genes are TRBV29-1 and TRBJ2-5; 10 bases are shared with TRBD2. The clonotype comes from a man between 18 and 35 years old who received the YFV17D yellow fever vaccine. The input for sequencing was PBMCs, taken before the yellow fever booster vaccination. CDR3 bases: TGCAGCGTTGGTCTAGCGGGGGAGCAAGAGACCCAGTACTTC. Amino acid sequence: CSVGLAGEQETQYF.